The present T cell receptor beta chain was sequenced within a study of blood T cell repertoires in COVID-19. Background on the study: PBMCs, B-cell-depleted T cells, or T cells were the source of the cDNA or gDNA that made up the material.

Authors' data handling: The authors estimated nucleated cell counts from reference gene primer amplification. Generated by immunoSEQ multiplex PCR, the TCRdb table keeps only in-frame clones and is missing some. V, J and clone size are taken as reported in that table, and D and trimming were inferred from the DNA itself. Among about 320,000 clones listed, 85% were seen once. The germline CDR1 and CDR2 sequences are SGHTA and FQGNSA. V was clipped by 1 base and J by 4 bases; unmatched bases: 8. This CDR3 contains 17 residues. The study drew participants aged about 18 to 95 years from some 25 US areas. Cohorts were based on clinical histories the participants reported.

What was sequenced was PBMCs or T cells enriched from blood (not recorded which). The chain couples TRBV7-2 to TRBJ2-4, with TRBD1 identical over 9 bases. The clonotype comes from a woman aged 25-40 years who had been exposed to COVID-19. CDR3 nucleotides: TGTGCCAGCAGCTTAGAGGGGGCCGGGACAGGGAAAAACATTCAGTACTTC. Its protein is CASSLEGAGTGKNIQYF.